A single sample gave rise to the 9 T cell receptor beta chains below, sequenced in a study of vaccination effects on CD4 cells after COVID-19 (dated by TCRdb to between 2021 and 2022). Receptors were amplified or captured by the immunoSEQ multiplex PCR assay. What TCRdb holds here is the immuneACCESS table cut down to in-frame rearrangements. Part of the clones is not present; checked against another copy, under half of the missing clones reflect an unresolved V gene, and the others are unexplained. The sample has some 30,000 clones on record, roughly 76% of them singletons. More than 5% of the sample rests with the top ten. To identify antigen-specific CD4+ T cell clonotypes by their expansion, the ViraFEST assay first stimulated PBMC with viral peptide pools and then applied TCR sequencing. After about 10 days of culture, CD4+ T cells were isolated with the EasySep CD4+ T cell isolation kit. Participants received two doses of either the BNT162b2 or the mRNA-1273 mRNA SARS-CoV-2 vaccine.

No antigen is known for these receptors. The sequencing here drew on CD4+ T cells from PBMCs cultured with SARS-CoV-2 spike peptides, taken after COVID-19 vaccination. The label giving this sample's cell subset or site can be read as: SARS-CoV-2 spike overlapping peptide pool stimulation. These receptors were collected from a human donor who received a COVID-19 vaccine. Some clones in this sample may be carry-over from other donors' samples.

V gene TRBV6-5 combines with J gene TRBJ2-6, with 7 positions matching TRBD2. The germline gives CDR1 MNHEY, CDR2 SVGAGI. Trimming took 6 bases from V and 4 from J; bases not matched to a gene: 3. CDR3 size: 14 residues. CDR3 nucleotides: TGTGCCAGCAGAGCGGGGAACGGGGCCAACGTCCTGACTTTC. Translated: CASRAGNGANVLTF.

This clone turned up a few times. The J gene is TRBJ1-6, the V gene TRBV3-1 (or the pseudogene TRBV3-2), with 7 bases matching TRBD1. CDR1 LGHDT and CDR2 YNNKEL come from the germline V gene (reference sequence). The ends lost 6 bases at V and 3 bases at J; junction bases unmatched: 8. This CDR3 has 16 amino acids. The CDR3 sequence: CASRPNRGFYNSPLHF. The CDR3 coding sequence is TGTGCCAGCAGACCAAACAGGGGTTTCTATAATTCACCCCTCCACTTT.

In its sample, this clone was seen a few times. This chain uses TRBV5-1 with TRBJ2-2; maybe TRBD1 (5 bases). Germline lookup yields CDR1 SGHRS and CDR2 YFSETQ. The V and J ends lost 7 bases and 3 bases respectively, with 13 bases between them. The CDR3 sequence is 14 residues long. CDR3 in amino acids: CASRMTEYTGELFF. CDR3 DNA: TGCGCCAGCCGAATGACAGAATACACCGGGGAGCTGTTTTTT.

The V call is TRBV20-1, the J call TRBJ2-3; 7 positions match TRBD1. V lost 3 bases to trimming and J lost 2 bases; unmatched junction nucleotides: 5. Germline CDR1 DFQATT, CDR2 SNEGSKA (reference sequence). The CDR3 contains 14 residues. This CDR3 reads CSASRQGFTDTQYF. CDR3 nucleotides: TGCAGTGCTAGTCGACAGGGCTTCACAGATACGCAGTATTTT.

This rearrangement joins TRBV5-4 to TRBJ2-7, with D perhaps given as TRBD1 or TRBD2 (5 bases each). V was cut by 2 bases and J by 0 bases, with 9 bases left in between. Germline lookup yields CDR1 SGHNT and CDR2 YYREEE (reference sequence). The CDR3 has 14 amino acids. This CDR3 reads CASSLDGASYEQYV. CDR3 DNA: TGTGCCAGCAGCTTAGACGGGGCCTCCTACGAGCAGTACGTC.

The V and J genes are TRBV19 and TRBJ2-3; 9 positions agree with TRBD1. The CDR3 loop spans 15 amino acids. The germline CDR1 and CDR2 sequences are LNHDA and SQIVND (reference sequence). V lost 7 bases and J lost 0; bases outside the gene matches: 5. In nucleotides, the CDR3 is TGTGCCAGTACTAAACAGGGGGCTAGCACAGATACGCAGTATTTT. Encoded protein: CASTKQGASTDTQYF.

The table lists this clone with a count of one. The chain employs TRBV5-1 and TRBJ2-2; 10 positions agree with TRBD1. Germline CDR1 is SGHRS and CDR2 is YFSETQ. This CDR3 has 16 residues. V was clipped by 4 bases and J by 2 bases; unmatched bases: 5. The CDR3: CASSEWTGGNTGELFF. CDR3 DNA: TGCGCCAGCAGCGAATGGACAGGGGGAAACACCGGGGAGCTGTTTTTT.

The chain couples TRBV11-3 to TRBJ1-1; D gene uncertain. Germline values: CDR1 SGHNT, CDR2 YENEEA. The CDR3 extends over 13 amino acids. V was trimmed by 5 bases and J by 6 bases, leaving 13 bases between them. The CDR3 region is CASSPSGVSEAFF. CDR3 bases: TGTGCCAGCAGCCCCTCCGGGGTGTCTGAAGCTTTCTTT.

This chain uses TRBV28 with TRBJ2-5; 7 nucleotides align to TRBD2. The length of the CDR3 is 13 residues. V was pared by 5 bases and J by 0 bases, with 0 bases of the junction left unmatched. The V gene's germline CDR1 is MDHEN and CDR2 SYDVKM. The chain's CDR3 is CASSRGDQETQYF. CDR3 nucleotide sequence: TGTGCCAGCAGTCGGGGGGACCAAGAGACCCAGTACTTC.